In its sample, the clone carrying this T cell receptor (beta chain) was seen many times. The antigen is unknown. The read stops 3 residues short of the end of the CDR3; the missing end is completed from the germline J gene. TCRdb's table, derived via immunoSEQ multiplex PCR, lists solely in-frame clones and lacks some. The sample is made up of about 45,000 clones, none counted only once. The data are from a study of T cell clonality in common variable immunodeficiency. Findings and limits, study-wide: Patient heterogeneity in the CVID cohort limited correlations between repertoire features and clinical complications.

Germline V lookup: CDR1 SGHNT, CDR2 YYREEE (reference sequence). The V gene lost 0 bases and the J gene lost 4 bases, with 7 bases spanning the gap. This CDR3 comprises 13 residues. Patients and controls were mostly of Caucasian heritage. Blood samples were heparinized, about 5 to 9 ml per donor. The gene calls are TRBV5-4 and TRBJ1-1; no clear D gene. The TCR comes from a person aged 18 to 69 in good health. The specimen sequenced was peripheral blood mononuclear cells. The CDR3 reads CASSLEGGTEAFF. CDR3 DNA (partial): TGTGCCAGCAGCTTGGAGGGTGGCACTGAA.